This is a list of T cell receptor beta chains from one sample in a study of control samples from healthy donors and cancer patients. Only in-frame clones appear in the TCRdb table, and some are missing; sequencing was by immunoSEQ multiplex PCR. The sample lists some 74,000 clones; approximately 83% were seen once. The sequenced sample consisted of blood. These receptors all stem from a man aged 55-75 years in good health. Each CDR3 is given with its conserved first and last residue. The D gene is left open where the match is weak. Clone size is shown for a subset of rows, as once, few, many or a class of expanded clone.

j_gene,abundance,d_gene,v_gene,CDR3nt,CDR3aa
TRBJ2-1,-,TRBD2,TRBV3-1/TRBV3-2,TGTGCCAGCAGCCAAGGCAAAACCGGGACTAGCTATAATGAGCAGTTCTTC,CASSQGKTGTSYNEQFF
TRBJ1-1,few,-,TRBV9,TGTGCCAGCAGCGTAGCTAGTCGGGGAACTGAAGCTTTCTTT,CASSVASRGTEAFF
TRBJ1-5,few,-,TRBV2,TGTGCCAGCAGTGAACAGCCTAATCAGCCCCAGCATTTT,CASSEQPNQPQHF
TRBJ1-4,few,-,TRBV4-3,TGCGCCAGCAGCCAAGATCCGCCCGGGCTAAGTGAAAAACTGTTTTTT,CASSQDPPGLSEKLFF
TRBJ1-5,few,-,TRBV15,TGTGCCACCAGCACAGTCGGCAGCCGCAATCAGCCCCAGCATTTT,CATSTVGSRNQPQHF
TRBJ1-2,many,TRBD1,TRBV5-4,TGTGCCAGCAGCTTGGAGACAGGGGTGAACTATGGCTACACCTTC,CASSLETGVNYGYTF
TRBJ1-5,once,-,TRBV6-6,TGTGCCAGCAGTTACTCGGGGTCCAGCAATCAGCCCCAGCATTTT,CASSYSGSSNQPQHF
TRBJ1-4,-,-,TRBV6-1,TGTGCCAGCAGTGAAGCAGCGACGGGTAATGAAAAACTGTTTTTT,CASSEAATGNEKLFF
TRBJ2-1,few,-,TRBV21-1,TGTGCCAGCAGCAAGAGGCTAGCGGGAGCACATGAGCAGTTCTTC,CASSKRLAGAHEQFF
TRBJ1-2,-,TRBD1,TRBV28,TGTGCCAGCAGTTCCTGGACAGGGAAAGACTATGGCTACACCTTC,CASSSWTGKDYGYTF
TRBJ1-2,-,TRBD1,TRBV7-2,TGTGCCAGCAACCTTCAGGGGGCGCGTTATGGCTACACCTTC,CASNLQGARYGYTF
TRBJ2-7,-,-,TRBV5-1,TGCGCCAGCAGCTTGTTACAGGGCCCCTACGAGCAGTACTTC,CASSLLQGPYEQYF
TRBJ1-5,-,-,TRBV11-2,TGTGCCAGCAGCCCGACAGCGGGGGGCAATCAGCCCCAGCATTTT,CASSPTAGGNQPQHF
TRBJ2-3,-,TRBD2,TRBV5-1,TGCGCCAGCGAACGACTAGCGGGCAGCACAGATACGCAGTATTTT,CASERLAGSTDTQYF
TRBJ2-1,-,-,TRBV27,TGTGCCAGCAGACCTTTTTACGGAGACTGTGAGTTCTTC,CASRPFYGDCEFF
TRBJ2-5,few,-,TRBV9,TGTGCCAGCAGCCCAAGGGCTACCTATCTGGAGACCCAGTACTTC,CASSPRATYLETQYF
TRBJ2-7,-,-,TRBV10-3,TGTGCCATCAGTGACCCTGACAGCTACGAGCAGTACTTC,CAISDPDSYEQYF
TRBJ1-1,-,-,TRBV7-8,TGTGCCAGCAGCTTAGCGGGAAGTCGGAACACTGAAGCTTTCTTT,CASSLAGSRNTEAFF
TRBJ2-3,-,-,TRBV6-4,TGTGCCAGCAGTGACGCAGGGTACTCCGATACGCAGTATTTT,CASSDAGYSDTQYF
TRBJ1-1,-,-,TRBV4-1,TGCGCCAGCAGCCAAGGGGTCACTGAAGCTTTCTTT,CASSQGVTEAFF
TRBJ2-7,-,TRBD2,TRBV7-2,TGTGCCAGCAACGGATTGGGGGGAGGGCCTAACGAGCAGTACTTC,CASNGLGGGPNEQYF
TRBJ2-1,few,-,TRBV6-1,TGTGCCAGCAGTGAAGCCGGGACGGAGCAGTTCTTC,CASSEAGTEQFF
TRBJ2-6,-,TRBD1,TRBV27,TGTGCCAGCAGTTTATTCCCCGCACTGCGGACAGGGGACCCCCGCTCTGGGGCCAACGTCCTGACTTTC,CASSLFPALRTGDPRSGANVLTF
TRBJ2-3,-,-,TRBV2,TGTGCCAGCAGTACTCAGGGTATGCGGACAGATACGCAGTATTTT,CASSTQGMRTDTQYF
TRBJ1-6,-,TRBD1,TRBV18,TGTGCCAGCTCACCCCGAGGGGTTGGGACAGTGAATTCACCCCTCCACTTT,CASSPRGVGTVNSPLHF
TRBJ2-7,-,-,TRBV2,TGTGCCAGCAAGAGGGGGGGGGCCGACGCCTACGAGCAGTACTTC,CASKRGGADAYEQYF
TRBJ2-7,-,-,TRBV6-6,TGTGCCAGCACGGGTGGTAGCGGCTTCTACGAGCAGTACTTC,CASTGGSGFYEQYF
TRBJ1-1,-,TRBD1,TRBV6-2/TRBV6-3,TGTGCCAGCAGTTACCCTCGACAGGGTTCCTTCATGAACACTGAAGCTTTCTTT,CASSYPRQGSFMNTEAFF
TRBJ2-1,-,TRBD2,TRBV4-2,TGTGCCAGCAGCCAAGAGGTGACTAGCGGGAGGGCACGACAGTTCTTC,CASSQEVTSGRARQFF
TRBJ2-5,-,TRBD1,TRBV24-1,TGTGCCACCAGTGAACCGGGACAGGGAGAGACCCAGTACTTC,CATSEPGQGETQYF
TRBJ2-2,-,TRBD1,TRBV6-1,TGTGCCAGCAGTGAGGCGACAGGGCGTTTTAACGGCCCCACCGGGGAGCTGTTTTTT,CASSEATGRFNGPTGELFF
TRBJ1-4,-,TRBD1,TRBV7-9,TGTGCCAGCAGCCCACTAGGGACAGGGGGCGGAGAAAAACTGTTTTTT,CASSPLGTGGGEKLFF
TRBJ1-2,-,-,TRBV29-1,TGCAGCGTAATACAGGGAGGGGGGGGCTACACCTTC,CSVIQGGGGYTF
TRBJ2-5,once,TRBD1,TRBV6-6,TGTGCCAGCAGACCGGGACAGGGGACTGTGGAGACCCAGTACTTC,CASRPGQGTVETQYF
TRBJ2-3,-,-,TRBV19,TGTGCCAGTAGTCCCCGGCTAGCGAGAACAGATACGCAGTATTTT,CASSPRLARTDTQYF
TRBJ2-7,-,TRBD2,TRBV7-2,TGTGCCAGCAGCTTTACTAGCGGGAGCTTGTCCTACGAGCAGTACTTC,CASSFTSGSLSYEQYF
TRBJ2-3,-,-,TRBV7-9,TGTGCCAGCAGCTTTAGGGGCGACACAGATACGCAGTATTTT,CASSFRGDTDTQYF
TRBJ2-7,once,TRBD1,TRBV28,TGTGCCAGCACCTCTGGACAGGGGGGGTCCTACGAGCAGTACTTC,CASTSGQGGSYEQYF
TRBJ1-1,-,TRBD1,TRBV6-5,TGTGCCAGCACACGAGCAGGGGGCAGCAATGAAGCTTTCTTT,CASTRAGGSNEAFF
TRBJ2-7,-,TRBD2,TRBV5-4,TGTGCCAGCAGCTGGGATAGCGGGAGCTCCTACGAGCAGTACTTC,CASSWDSGSSYEQYF
TRBJ2-3,-,-,TRBV28,TGTGCCAGCAGGTACAGGGTGGAAGGAGATACGCAGTATTTT,CASRYRVEGDTQYF
TRBJ2-1,few,-,TRBV28,TGTGCCAGCAGTTTACTAGCTAGGGATGAGCAGTTCTTC,CASSLLARDEQFF
TRBJ2-3,-,-,TRBV20-1,TGCAGTGCTAGCCTCTCAGATACGCAGTATTTT,CSASLSDTQYF
TRBJ2-7,-,-,TRBV5-4,TGTGCCAGCACCGGGGGCGGGACCCATTCCTACGAGCAGTACTTC,CASTGGGTHSYEQYF
TRBJ1-5,-,TRBD1,TRBV28,TGTGCCAGCAGTCTGGGACAGGGGGCACGAGGCAATCAGCCCCAGCATTTT,CASSLGQGARGNQPQHF
TRBJ2-7,-,-,TRBV11-2,TGTGCCAGCAGCTTAGATTTAGACGGGGAGCAGTACTTC,CASSLDLDGEQYF
TRBJ2-7,-,-,TRBV11-2,TGTGCCAGCAGCGTGGACCAGGTGACCTACGAGCAGTACTTC,CASSVDQVTYEQYF